The 29 T cell receptor beta chains in this list originate from one sample, sequenced in a study of blood T cell repertoires in COVID-19. Some clones are missing from TCRdb's copy, which holds only in-frame ones; the method was immunoSEQ multiplex PCR. This sample has 45,000 to 65,000 clones, with 78% found just once. Sequencing was performed on peripheral blood. These receptors all come from a human donor in a cohort sampled during active COVID-19.

This clone was counted between two and nine times. V usage is TRBV30 and J usage is TRBJ1-6; D gene ambiguous. The CDR3 loop spans 13 amino acids. CDR1 GTSNPN and CDR2 SVGIG come from the germline V gene (reference sequence). V was trimmed by 1 base and J by 9 bases, leaving 10 bases between them. The CDR3 sequence: CAWSAAAASPLHF. Written as DNA, the CDR3 is TGTGCCTGGAGTGCAGCGGCTGCTTCACCCCTCCACTTT.

V and J are TRBV3-1 (or the pseudogene TRBV3-2) and TRBJ1-1, with 8 bases fitting TRBD1. The germline V gene encodes CDR1 LGHDT and CDR2 YNNKEL (reference sequence). The junction had 6 bases not matched to a gene; V was cut back by 4 bases and J by 8 bases. This CDR3 spans 13 amino acids. The CDR3 nucleotides read TGTGCCAGCAGCCCGCTGGACAGGGAAGAAGCTTTCTTT. Its translation: CASSPLDREEAFF.

This chain connects TRBV29-1 to TRBJ2-7, with D possibly being TRBD1 (6 bases). From germline, CDR1 is SQVTM and CDR2 ANQGSEA. This CDR3 has 13 amino acids. Trimming took 6 bases from V and 5 from J, leaving 17 bases between them. In DNA, the CDR3 is TGCAGCGTGGCACAGGGTATTATCGACGAGCAGTACTTC. Translated, it gives CSVAQGIIDEQYF.

This clone was seen a handful of times. J is TRBJ1-2 and V is TRBV19, with TRBD1 identical over 7 bases. The CDR3 is made up of 15 amino acids. The germline gives CDR1 LNHDA, CDR2 SQIVND (reference sequence). Trimming at V came to 7 bases and at J to 7 bases, leaving 15 bases not matched to a gene. The CDR3 DNA is TGTGCCAGTAACTCTTACCCGGGACAGATACGTGGCTACACCTTC. Protein product: CASNSYPGQIRGYTF.

V is TRBV5-1 and J is TRBJ1-2; 11 bases line up with TRBD1. V lost 4 bases, J lost 3 bases, and 8 bases stayed unmatched. The CDR3 has 16 amino acids. Looked up from germline, CDR1 is SGHRS and CDR2 is YFSETQ. CDR3 loop: CASSHGQGAKDYGYTF. CDR3 DNA: TGCGCCAGCAGCCACGGACAGGGGGCGAAGGACTATGGCTACACCTTC.

The chain combines TRBV9 with TRBJ2-5, with D maybe TRBD1 (5 bases). Trimming removed 4 bases at V and 2 bases at J, with 15 bases between. This CDR3 contains 15 residues. Looked up from germline, CDR1 is SGDLS and CDR2 is YYNGEE. CDR3 sequence (DNA): TGTGCCAGCAGCCCGATACCGACAGTGCAAGAGACCCAGTACTTC. It translates to CASSPIPTVQETQYF. Supplemented by reference TRBV9 and TRBJ2-5, the full variable domain reads DSGVTQTPKHLITATGQRVTLRCSPRSGDLSVYWYQQSLDQGLQFLIQYYNGEERAKGNILERFSAQQFPDLHSELNLSSLELGDSALYFCASSPIPTVQETQYFGPGTRLLVL.

The V call is TRBV5-4, the J call TRBJ2-5; 13 bases align to TRBD2. The germline gives CDR1 SGHNT, CDR2 YYREEE (reference sequence). The CDR3 sequence is 16 residues long. V lost 1 base, J lost 4 bases, and 4 bases stayed unmatched. CDR3 sequence reads: CASSLTSGRAGETQYF. CDR3 sequence (DNA): TGTGCCAGCAGCTTGACTAGCGGGAGGGCCGGAGAGACCCAGTACTTC.

This clone was observed a single time. The chain is built from TRBV3-1 (or the pseudogene TRBV3-2) and TRBJ1-2; 10 bases match TRBD1. This CDR3 is 14 amino acids long. Germline CDR1 and CDR2: LGHDT and YNNKEL (reference sequence). V lost 2 bases to trimming and J lost 8 bases; unmatched junction nucleotides: 5. The CDR3 region has the DNA TGTGCCAGCAGCCAACCTGGACAGGGGGGAGGCTACACCTTC. Translated: CASSQPGQGGGYTF.

The V and J genes are TRBV7-2 and TRBJ1-2; tentatively, D is TRBD1 (5 bases). Germline V gives CDR1 SGHTA, CDR2 FQGNSA. This CDR3 has 13 amino acids. The V end lost 3 bases, the J end lost 6 bases, and 11 bases lay between the germline ends. The CDR3 coding sequence is TGTGCCAGCAGCTTCACCAGGGTGAATGGCTACACCTTC. Amino acids: CASSFTRVNGYTF.

This clone has just one count. The genes are TRBV5-6 and TRBJ2-1; 11 bases align to TRBD2. The CDR3 runs to 15 residues. Germline CDR1 and CDR2: SGHDT and YYEEEE. Trimming cost V 1 base and J 3 bases; bases outside gene matches: 0. Here the CDR3 DNA reads TGTGCCAGCAGCTTGACTAGCGGGGGCTACAATGAGCAGTTCTTC. Its translation is CASSLTSGGYNEQFF.

This chain uses TRBV5-4 with TRBJ2-2, with TRBD2 matching over 11 bases. The CDR3 runs 16 residues. V was clipped by 4 bases and J by 9 bases; unmatched bases: 11. From germline, CDR1 is SGHNT and CDR2 YYREEE (reference sequence). The CDR3 sequence: CASSLATSGDYRELFF. The CDR3, as DNA: TGTGCCAGCAGCCTTGCGACTAGCGGGGATTACCGGGAGCTGTTTTTT.

This chain links TRBV7-9 with TRBJ2-7; 7 bases agree with TRBD1. Germline CDR1 SEHNR, CDR2 FQNEAQ (reference sequence). This CDR3 comprises 15 residues. V dropped 5 bases and J dropped 0; count of bases not matched to a gene: 7. The chain's CDR3 is CASSERTGSSYEQYF. The CDR3 region has the DNA TGTGCCAGCAGCGAACGGACAGGCAGCTCCTACGAGCAGTACTTC.

V and J are TRBV6-6 and TRBJ1-1; D uncertain. Looked up from germline, CDR1 is MNHNY and CDR2 is SVGAGI (reference sequence). This CDR3 region has 13 residues. V lost 5 bases and J lost 1, with 8 bases in between. The CDR3 region is CASSKQTNTEAFF. In nucleotides, the CDR3 is TGTGCCAGCAGTAAACAGACGAACACTGAAGCTTTCTTT.

This chain connects TRBV5-6 to TRBJ2-1; D possibly corresponds to TRBD2 (6 bases). Germline CDR1 reads SGHDT; CDR2 reads YYEEEE. Trimming took off 2 bases at V and 7 bases at J, with 10 bases between the two ends. There are 13 residues in the CDR3. CDR3: CASSFAGRNEQFF. DNA for the CDR3: TGTGCCAGCAGCTTTGCGGGACGGAATGAGCAGTTCTTC.

The chain is built from TRBV29-1 and TRBJ2-3; D not certain. V gave up 6 bases and J gave up 2 bases, with 12 bases separating them. The germline V gene has CDR1 SQVTM and CDR2 ANQGSEA. The CDR3 loop spans 13 amino acids. CDR3 nucleotides: TGCAGCGTCAGAGCACAGAACACAGATACGCAGTATTTT. Encoded protein: CSVRAQNTDTQYF.

A few counts support this clone. The rearrangement uses TRBV14 and TRBJ1-1, with 8 positions matching TRBD1. The CDR3 is 14 amino acids. Germline CDR1 and CDR2: SGHDN and FVKESK. Trimming took 3 bases from V and 7 from J; bases not matched to a gene: 7. In DNA form, the CDR3 reads TGTGCCAGCAGCCAGGCAGGACAGGGTGTTGAAGCTTTCTTT. Protein product: CASSQAGQGVEAFF. Supplemented by reference TRBV14 and TRBJ1-1, the full variable domain reads EAGVTQFPSHSVIEKGQTVTLRCDPISGHDNLYWYRRVMGKEIKFLLHFVKESKQDESGMPNNRFLAERTGGTYSTLKVQPAELEDSGVYFCASSQAGQGVEAFFGQGTRLTVV.

The chain recombines TRBV4-1 with TRBJ2-1; 7 bases are a match to TRBD2. Trimming at V came to 3 bases and at J to 6 bases, leaving 11 bases not matched to a gene. The CDR3 runs 16 residues. Germline CDR1 and CDR2: MGHRA and YSYEKL. CDR3 nucleotide sequence: TGCGCCAGCAGCCACCCCTCTAGCGGCCGTTTCAATGAGCAGTTCTTC. Translation: CASSHPSSGRFNEQFF.

This chain joins TRBV5-8 and TRBJ1-1, with 7 positions matching TRBD1. Germline CDR1 reads SGHTS; CDR2 reads YDEGEE. The ends lost 2 bases at V and 8 bases at J; junction bases unmatched: 6. The CDR3 sequence is 13 residues long. CDR3 residues: CASSFGQVIEAFF. CDR3 nucleotides: TGTGCCAGCAGCTTTGGACAGGTGATCGAAGCTTTCTTT.

This clone has only a few counts. Other DNA variants within this sample encode the same CDR3. The rearrangement joins TRBV4-3 to TRBJ2-5, with D possibly being TRBD1 (5 bases). This CDR3 has 15 amino acids. V shed 0 bases and J shed 5 bases, with 13 bases lying between them. Germline lookup yields CDR1 LGHNA and CDR2 YSLEER. CDR3 in amino acids: CASSQDHGAGETQYF. The CDR3 nucleotides are TGCGCCAGCAGCCAAGATCATGGGGCAGGTGAGACCCAGTACTTC.

By frequency in the sample, this clone is medium-sized (0.01 to 0.1%). Within the sample, other DNA sequences also encode this same CDR3. This rearrangement joins TRBV19 to TRBJ1-1; D perhaps matches TRBD1 (6 bases). V lost 1 base and J 4 bases, leaving 7 bases between the germline ends. Germline CDR1 is LNHDA and CDR2 is SQIVND (reference sequence). The CDR3 is 13 amino acids. The DNA for the CDR3 is TGTGCCAGTAGTATAGGGACAGCCACTGAAGCTTTCTTT. It specifies CASSIGTATEAFF. Full variable domain (rest looked up from reference TRBV19 and TRBJ1-1): DGGITQSPKYLFRKEGQNVTLSCEQNLNHDAMYWYRQDPGQGLRLIYYSQIVNDFQKGDIAEGYSVSREKKESFPLTVTSAQKNPTAFYLCASSIGTATEAFFGQGTRLTVV.

The chain combines TRBV2 with TRBJ1-1; no clear D. Germline V gene lookup returns CDR1 SNHLY and CDR2 FYNNEI. The V and J ends lost 4 bases and 1 base respectively, with 7 bases between them. The CDR3 has 13 residues. The CDR3 region is CASSAQWNTEAFF. DNA of the CDR3: TGTGCCAGCAGTGCTCAGTGGAACACTGAAGCTTTCTTT.

V usage is TRBV5-1 and J usage is TRBJ1-4, with TRBD1 matching over 10 bases. J was trimmed by 0 bases and V by 5 bases; bases with no gene match: 13. Germline V CDR1 and CDR2: SGHRS, YFSETQ. This CDR3 has 19 amino acids. CDR3 nucleotides: TGCGCCAGCAGAAAACGACAGGGGGCTGGCCTTACAACTAATGAAAAACTGTTTTTT. Residues: CASRKRQGAGLTTNEKLFF. Full variable domain (missing parts from reference TRBV5-1 and TRBJ1-4): KAGVTQTPRYLIKTRGQQVTLSCSPISGHRSVSWYQQTPGQGLQFLFEYFSETQRNKGNFPGRFSGRQFSNSRSEMNVSTLELGDSALYLCASRKRQGAGLTTNEKLFFGSGTQLSVL.

This sequence joins TRBV11-3 and TRBJ1-6; D is possibly TRBD1 (5 bases). Trimming took off 4 bases at V and 4 bases at J, with 14 bases between the two ends. The V gene's germline CDR1 is SGHNT and CDR2 YENEEA. The CDR3 loop spans 16 amino acids. CDR3 bases: TGTGCCAGCAGCTCACAGGCATCGGCTTATAATTCACCCCTCCACTTT. Its translation is CASSSQASAYNSPLHF.

V gene TRBV18 combines with J gene TRBJ2-1; weak D call: TRBD1 (7 bases). This CDR3 spans 14 amino acids. Looked up from germline, CDR1 is KGHSH and CDR2 is LQKENI. Trimming cost V 3 bases and J 5 bases, with 11 bases left between them. CDR3 DNA sequence: TGTGCCAGCTCACCCGCGGGACAGCACAATGAGCAGTTCTTC. Encoded protein: CASSPAGQHNEQFF. Combining the CDR3 with reference TRBV18 and TRBJ2-1 gives the whole variable domain NAGVMQNPRHLVRRRGQEARLRCSPMKGHSHVYWYRQLPEEGLKFMVYLQKENIIDESGMPKERFSAEFPKEGPSILRIQQVVRGDSAAYFCASSPAGQHNEQFFGPGTRLTVL.

The chain joins TRBV19 to TRBJ2-7; TRBD2 matches 9 bases. V lost 0 bases and J lost 4; bases outside the gene matches: 1. The CDR3 loop spans 14 amino acids. Germline V gene data show CDR1 as LNHDA and CDR2 as SQIVND (reference sequence). CDR3 sequence: CASSIEREGYEQYF. The CDR3 region has the DNA TGTGCCAGTAGTATAGAGCGGGAGGGATACGAGCAGTACTTC. Together with reference TRBV19 and TRBJ2-7, the CDR3 gives the full variable domain: DGGITQSPKYLFRKEGQNVTLSCEQNLNHDAMYWYRQDPGQGLRLIYYSQIVNDFQKGDIAEGYSVSREKKESFPLTVTSAQKNPTAFYLCASSIEREGYEQYFGPGTRLTVT.

The chain employs TRBV15 and TRBJ2-1, with TRBD2 matching over 9 bases. The CDR3 runs to 16 residues. Germline V gene sequence: CDR1 LNHNV, CDR2 YYDKDF (reference sequence). V shed 0 bases and J 7 bases; nucleotides not matched to a gene: 7. CDR3 region: CATSRDVAGAGNEQFF. The CDR3, as DNA: TGTGCCACCAGCAGAGATGTAGCGGGGGCAGGGAATGAGCAGTTCTTC. Looking up the rest from reference TRBV15 and TRBJ2-1 gives the full variable domain: DAMVIQNPRYQVTQFGKPVTLSCSQTLNHNVMYWYQQKSSQAPKLLFHYYDKDFNNEADTPDNFQSRRPNTSFCFLDIRSPGLGDTAMYLCATSRDVAGAGNEQFFGPGTRLTVL.

The rearrangement uses TRBV4-2 and TRBJ2-2, with 9 positions matching TRBD1. With V trimmed by 5 bases and J by 3 bases, 16 bases remained unmatched. The CDR3 covers 19 residues. Germline V gene sequence: CDR1 LGHNA, CDR2 YNFKEQ. The CDR3 loop reads CASSFPGQGLGGDTGELFF. For the CDR3, the DNA is TGTGCCAGCAGCTTCCCGGGACAGGGCTTAGGAGGGGACACCGGGGAGCTGTTTTTT.

The rearrangement uses TRBV19 and TRBJ1-2, with D unresolved. V gave up 5 bases and J gave up 7 bases, with 8 bases separating them. This CDR3 contains 11 residues. Looked up from germline, CDR1 is LNHDA and CDR2 is SQIVND (reference sequence). CDR3: CASSARGGYTF. As DNA, the CDR3 is TGTGCCAGTAGTGCGAGAGGTGGCTACACCTTC.

The V call is TRBV28, the J call TRBJ1-2; no reliable D call. Per the germline V gene, CDR1 is MDHEN and CDR2 is SYDVKM. This CDR3 is built from 10 residues. Trimming cost V 8 bases and J 5 bases, with 6 bases left between them. In DNA form, the CDR3 reads TGTGCCAGCTCGGGATATGGCTACACCTTC. Its protein is CASSGYGYTF.